These T cell receptor beta chains were read from a single sample in a study of shared clonotypes between healthy human individuals. Libraries were prepared by immunoSEQ multiplex PCR; TCRdb keeps only in-frame clonotypes and omits some of them. The data contain about 2.4 million clones, approximately 94% of them seen just once; the ten biggest clones take up 0.36%. Sequencing used naive CD4+ T cells from PBMCs. These TCRs come from a man younger than 35 in good health. Some clones in this sample may be carry-over from other donors' samples. The CDR3 runs from the conserved cysteine through the conserved F or W. D genes are given only for firm matches. Size values are once, few and many counts, or a class for expanded clones, and some rows have none.

13	TRBV11-2	-	TRBD2	TRBJ2-3	TGTGCCAGCAGGCATGGGGGGGAAGATACGCAGTATTTT	CASRHGGEDTQYF
14	TRBV5-1	-	-	TRBJ2-3	TGCGCCAGCAGCGGGGCAGCGACTACGGATACGCAGTATTTT	CASSGAATTDTQYF
15	TRBV18	once	TRBD2	TRBJ2-1	TGTGCCAGCTCACCGGGGCTAGCGGCCCAAAATGAGCAGTTCTTC	CASSPGLAAQNEQFF
14	TRBV28	-	-	TRBJ2-3	TGTGCCAGCAGCGAGACATATAGCACAGATACGCAGTATTTT	CASSETYSTDTQYF
14	TRBV19	-	TRBD1	TRBJ2-7	TGTGCCAGTAATGACAGGGGAAGGAACTACGAGCAGTACTTC	CASNDRGRNYEQYF
15	TRBV30	-	-	TRBJ1-1	TGTGCCTGGACCGTCAGGGGATCGATGAACACTGAAGCTTTCTTT	CAWTVRGSMNTEAFF
17	TRBV5-1	-	-	TRBJ1-1	TGCGCCAGCAGCTTTGGACAGCGGATAAATTCGAACACTGAAGCTTTCTTT	CASSFGQRINSNTEAFF
13	TRBV2	-	-	TRBJ2-7	TGTGCCAGCAGTGAGCCATCCACCTACGAGCAGTACTTC	CASSEPSTYEQYF
16	TRBV6-6	-	TRBD2	TRBJ2-1	TGTGCCACCCAGGGGACTAGCGGGAGTAGGTACAATGAGCAGTTCTTC	CATQGTSGSRYNEQFF
13	TRBV7-3	-	-	TRBJ2-1	TGTGCCAGCAGCCTGGGGACAAAAATCGAGCAGTTCTTC	CASSLGTKIEQFF
18	TRBV5-1	-	-	TRBJ1-1	TGCGCCAGCAGCTTATCCGTAGGACGAAGGATAGGGCGAACTGAAGCTTTCTTT	CASSLSVGRRIGRTEAFF
18	TRBV10-3	-	TRBD2	TRBJ2-2	TGTGCCATCAGTGTCCCGGGACTAGCGGGGATGAACACCGGGGAGCTGTTTTTT	CAISVPGLAGMNTGELFF
14	TRBV7-7	-	TRBD1	TRBJ2-7	TGTGCCAGCAGCTACCGGGACAGGGGTTACGAGCAGTACTTC	CASSYRDRGYEQYF
16	TRBV5-4	-	TRBD2	TRBJ2-5	TGTGCCAGCAGCACCCCGCCTCTAGCGGGGTCGGAGACCCAGTACTTC	CASSTPPLAGSETQYF
14	TRBV2	-	-	TRBJ1-2	TGTGCCAGCAGTGGTTTCGGGGTTGACTATGGCTACACCTTC	CASSGFGVDYGYTF
16	TRBV7-2	-	TRBD1	TRBJ1-2	TGTGCCAGCAGCTTAGCTTCGGGACAGGGGAGCTATGGCTACACCTTC	CASSLASGQGSYGYTF
16	TRBV6-5	-	-	TRBJ2-6	TGTGCCAGCAGTTACGGGAGACTCTCTGGGGCCAACGTCCTGACTTTC	CASSYGRLSGANVLTF
12	TRBV5-1	once	-	TRBJ2-1	TGCGCCAGCACGATTGACTACAATGAGCAGTTCTTC	CASTIDYNEQFF
15	TRBV2	-	-	TRBJ2-1	TGTGCCAGCACCCCGGGCCCCGCGAGGGACAATGAGCAGTTCTTC	CASTPGPARDNEQFF
13	TRBV29-1	-	TRBD1	TRBJ1-6	TGCAGCGTTAAGGACAGGGCTAATTCACCCCTCCACTTT	CSVKDRANSPLHF
12	TRBV11-2	-	-	TRBJ2-7	TGTGCCAGCAGCTTCGAAGGTGCCGAGCAGTACTTC	CASSFEGAEQYF
14	TRBV7-3	-	-	TRBJ2-1	TGTGCCAGCAGCTTACGCGGCTCCTACAATGAGCAGTTCTTC	CASSLRGSYNEQFF
14	TRBV28	-	-	TRBJ2-4	TGTGCCAGCAGTTTCCCCACTATGCAAAACATTCAGTACTTC	CASSFPTMQNIQYF
16	TRBV7-9	-	-	TRBJ1-1	TGTGCCAGCAGCCCGGGGGCTTGGGGGATGAACACTGAAGCTTTCTTT	CASSPGAWGMNTEAFF
12	TRBV29-1	-	-	TRBJ2-7	TGCAGCGTAGGACGCGGCCTGGTCGAGCAGTACTTC	CSVGRGLVEQYF
12	TRBV9	-	-	TRBJ2-3	TGTGCCAGCAGCGTAGTAGGGGATACGCAGTATTTT	CASSVVGDTQYF
15	TRBV9	-	TRBD2	TRBJ2-4	TGTGCCAGCAGCCGAGCGGGAGCGGCCAAAAACATTCAGTACTTC	CASSRAGAAKNIQYF
15	TRBV5-4	-	-	TRBJ2-3	TGTGCCAGCAGCCCTCGGTCGAGGAATACAGATACGCAGTATTTT	CASSPRSRNTDTQYF
13	TRBV6-5	-	-	TRBJ1-3	TGTGCCAGCAGTCTTGACATCGGAAACACCATATATTTT	CASSLDIGNTIYF
14	TRBV4-2	-	-	TRBJ2-3	TGTGCCAGCAGCCAGCGGGACAGCTTAAGGGCGCAGTATTTT	CASSQRDSLRAQYF
15	TRBV28	-	-	TRBJ1-2	TGTGCCAGCAGCCAGGCCTGGGACTCTATATATGGCTACACCTTC	CASSQAWDSIYGYTF
16	TRBV28	-	TRBD1	TRBJ1-1	TGTGCCAGCAGCGATCCGGGACAGGGGTGGGGAGGTGAAGCTTTCTTT	CASSDPGQGWGGEAFF
14	TRBV30	-	-	TRBJ1-2	TGTGCCTGGAGTGTAAGCCATGTCAACTATGGCTACACCTTC	CAWSVSHVNYGYTF
10	TRBV20-1	few	-	TRBJ1-1	TGCAGTGCTTCAATAGATGAAGCTTTCTTT	CSASIDEAFF
16	TRBV10-3	-	-	TRBJ2-1	TGTGCCATCACTCCCGTCGGGACCGCTACCTACAATGAGCAGTTCTTC	CAITPVGTATYNEQFF
16	TRBV7-9	-	TRBD1	TRBJ2-7	TGTGCCAGCAGCTTACGCGGTGGACAGGGGCCCTACGAGCAGTACTTC	CASSLRGGQGPYEQYF
14	TRBV7-8	-	-	TRBJ2-5	TGTGCCAGCAGCTTAGATTGGGTCCAAGAGACCCAGTACTTC	CASSLDWVQETQYF
15	TRBV5-4	-	-	TRBJ2-1	TGTGCCAGCAGTCTCGGTCAGGCCGGCTACAATGAGCAGTTCTTC	CASSLGQAGYNEQFF